This TCR beta chain was identified in a study of T-cell reconstitution after alpha-beta-depleted transplantation in children (dated by TCRdb to about 2016). In the study overall: Using TCR repertoire profiling, the study followed T-cell immune reconstitution in a quantitative way in children after TCRalphabeta/CD19-depleted allogeneic hematopoietic cell transplantation.

Via the germline V gene (reference sequence), CDR1 is MNHEY and CDR2 SMNVEV. The CDR3, from cysteine to phenylalanine, totals 16 residues. The read is trimmed to its CDR3 DNA, 48 bases read in frame from base 1. Deletion took 2 bases off V and 1 base off J, with a span of 11 bases between the germline ends. A word on this clonotype: Its antigen is not yet known. No much larger clone is present one base from it, and per-base qualities are unavailable.

The library was obtained by PCR. The instrument was an Illumina HiSeq 2500. Molecular barcoding was employed in the preparation of TCR libraries, with unique molecular identifiers being used to normalize TCRbeta repertoire quantification. Clones were called with MiXCR by TCRdb after fastp trimmed the public reads at Q25, and only in-frame beta chains were retained. Each entry is one CDR3 protein sequence, shown with its most common DNA and genes. The sample records 260,000 or so distinct CDR3 sequences, 12% of which are singletons. The top ten clonotypes cover 2% to 3% of the sample. This receptor was obtained from a human donor who donated a stem cell graft to a child with acute lymphoblastic leukemia. This material consisted of PBMCs from the stem cell graft donor, taken from the stem cell graft. The chain employs TRBV27 and TRBJ2-2, with the D gene possibly TRBD1 or TRBD2, each one fitting 5 bases. The DNA reads TGTGCCAGCAGTTTACGGGACCCCTTGAACACCGGGGAGCTGTTTTTT. This encodes CASSLRDPLNTGELFF.